Shown below are 25 T cell receptor beta chains from a single sample sequenced in a study of blood T cell repertoires in COVID-19. Clones were read by immunoSEQ multiplex PCR, and TCRdb kept only the in-frame ones, dropping some. The sample carries around 450,000 clones, around 90% recorded once. Source material: PBMCs or T cells enriched from blood (not recorded which). These receptor sequences come from a man aged 18 to 29 who had recovered from COVID-19.

The chain has TRBV5-1 and TRBJ1-1; TRBD1 matches at 8 bases. The germline CDR1 and CDR2 sequences are SGHRS and YFSETQ. With V trimmed by 4 bases and J by 1 base, 6 bases remained unmatched. CDR3 length: 15 residues. The CDR3 nucleotides read TGCGCCAGCAGCGCCTGGGACAGGTCGAACACTGAAGCTTTCTTT. It codes for CASSAWDRSNTEAFF.

The V gene is TRBV5-1, the J gene TRBJ1-6; TRBD1 aligns across 12 bases. Trimming cost V 4 bases and J 8 bases; bases outside gene matches: 4. Germline V gives CDR1 SGHRS, CDR2 YFSETQ. This CDR3 region has 15 residues. CDR3 amino acids: CASSAGQGAYSPLHF. Written as DNA, the CDR3 is TGCGCCAGCAGCGCGGGACAGGGGGCATATTCACCCCTCCACTTT.

The rearrangement uses TRBV3-1 (or the pseudogene TRBV3-2) and TRBJ1-3, with D perhaps TRBD1 (5 bases). The germline gives CDR1 LGHDT, CDR2 YNNKEL (reference sequence). Trimming cost V 4 bases and J 1 base, with 17 bases left between them. This CDR3 region has 17 residues. The CDR3 here is CASSPFIRQGSGNTIYF. The CDR3 nucleotides are TGTGCCAGCAGCCCATTCATCCGGCAGGGATCTGGAAACACCATATATTTT.

CDR3 in DNA: TGTGCCAGCAGCCCGTTCCCAAAGTCCGGAGGGTCCTACGAGCAGTACTTC. Protein: CASSPFPKSGGSYEQYF. J is TRBJ2-7 and V is TRBV7-9; maybe TRBD2 (6 bases). CDR3 length: 17 residues. The ends were cut back, 5 bases at V and 1 base at J, with 21 bases in the middle. Germline-derived CDR1 and CDR2 are SEHNR and FQNEAQ (reference sequence).

The rearrangement uses TRBV7-2 and TRBJ2-2, with D possibly matching TRBD2 (5 bases). V lost 2 bases, J lost 11 bases, and 15 bases lay in between. CDR1 and CDR2 (germline): SGHTA, FQGNSA. The CDR3 totals 14 residues. CDR3 residues: CASSLYPPSGELFF. CDR3 nucleotides: TGTGCCAGCAGCTTATATCCCCCCAGCGGAGAGCTGTTTTTT.

J is TRBJ1-2 and V is TRBV10-1, with D uncertain. This CDR3 is 12 amino acids long. Between the trimmed V and J ends, which lost 3 bases and 12 bases, there was a span of 14 bases. Germline V gives CDR1 WNHNN, CDR2 SYGVQD (reference sequence). The CDR3, as DNA: TGCGCCAGCAGTGATCCACGGAGGAGTAACACCTTC. Amino acids: CASSDPRRSNTF.

This clone was seen more than once but under ten times. This chain joins TRBV5-1 and TRBJ2-3; 7 bases are a match to TRBD1. The CDR3 runs 14 residues. Germline CDR1 and CDR2: SGHRS and YFSETQ. J was trimmed by 4 bases and V by 0 bases; bases with no gene match: 2. CDR3 amino acids: CASSLGGGADTQYF. The CDR3 bases are TGCGCCAGCAGCTTGGGAGGGGGCGCAGATACGCAGTATTTT. The full variable domain, in which reference TRBV5-1 and TRBJ2-3 provide the parts outside the CDR3, is KAGVTQTPRYLIKTRGQQVTLSCSPISGHRSVSWYQQTPGQGLQFLFEYFSETQRNKGNFPGRFSGRQFSNSRSEMNVSTLELGDSALYLCASSLGGGADTQYFGPGTRLTVL.

V is TRBV11-2 and J is TRBJ1-3; TRBD1 might be the D (6 bases). The germline gives CDR1 SGHAT, CDR2 FQNNGV. The CDR3 extends over 17 amino acids. V lost 3 bases and J 4 bases, leaving 19 bases between the germline ends. CDR3 sequence (DNA): TGTGCCAGCAGCTTCCGCGACAGGCCCCTGAAAGGAAACACCATATATTTT. Translation gives CASSFRDRPLKGNTIYF.

The rearrangement links TRBV19 to TRBJ2-1; D possibly corresponds to TRBD2 (5 bases). This CDR3 has 14 amino acids. Trimming removed 7 bases at V and 2 bases at J, with 12 bases between. Germline CDR1 and CDR2: LNHDA and SQIVND (reference sequence). The CDR3 coding sequence is TGTGCCAGTACCCCCGGGGAGACCTACAATGAGCAGTTCTTC. Its protein product is CASTPGETYNEQFF.

This chain uses TRBV3-1 (or the pseudogene TRBV3-2) with TRBJ1-3; no firm D call. CDR3 length: 15 residues. Germline assignment: CDR1 LGHDT and CDR2 YNNKEL (reference sequence). Trimming removed 0 bases at V and 4 bases at J, with 10 bases between. The CDR3 protein is CASSQEPTLGNTIYF. For the CDR3, the DNA is TGTGCCAGCAGCCAAGAGCCTACTCTAGGAAACACCATATATTTT.

The genes are TRBV11-3 and TRBJ1-2; 7 bases are a match to TRBD1. V shed 8 bases and J 7 bases; nucleotides not matched to a gene: 13. CDR3 length: 14 residues. Germline CDR1 SGHNT, CDR2 YENEEA. In DNA form, the CDR3 reads TGTGCCAGCGGTTACACAGGGGACCGACTTGGCTACACCTTC. It is translated as CASGYTGDRLGYTF.

The genes are TRBV5-1 and TRBJ2-1, with TRBD1 as a possible D gene (6 bases). This CDR3 is built from 15 residues. The V end was cut by 0 bases, the J end by 9 bases, with 16 bases between. Germline lookup yields CDR1 SGHRS and CDR2 YFSETQ. This CDR3 is CASSLGQGLSSEQFF. The CDR3 DNA is TGCGCCAGCAGCTTGGGCCAGGGGTTATCTAGTGAGCAGTTCTTC.

Here the CDR3 reads CASTGEDRLAFF. The CDR3 DNA is TGTGCCAGCACCGGAGAGGACAGATTGGCTTTCTTT. V gene TRBV11-3 combines with J gene TRBJ1-1, with a possible D match to TRBD1 (6 bases). Looked up from germline, CDR1 is SGHNT and CDR2 is YENEEA. This CDR3 spans 12 amino acids. V gave up 7 bases and J gave up 11 bases, with 17 bases separating them.

The rearrangement links TRBV6-1 to TRBJ2-3; 8 bases line up with TRBD2. CDR3 length: 13 amino acids. V was clipped by 6 bases and J by 3 bases; unmatched bases: 2. CDR1 is MNHNS, CDR2 SASEGT, per germline. The CDR3 DNA is TGTGCCAGCAGCCCTAGCGGGACAGATACGCAGTATTTT. Its protein product is CASSPSGTDTQYF.

This clone was detected once. This chain joins TRBV15 and TRBJ1-1; 7 bases line up with TRBD1. This CDR3 is built from 17 residues. V shed 3 bases and J 4 bases; nucleotides not matched to a gene: 14. CDR1 is LNHNV and CDR2 is YYDKDF in the germline V gene (reference sequence). The CDR3 nucleotides read TGTGCCACCAGCAGGGGTAATTTAATGACAGGGACCACTGAAGCTTTCTTT. It encodes CATSRGNLMTGTTEAFF.

The chain links TRBV21-1 to TRBJ2-3; TRBD2, the table's D call, lacks a check against the DNA. TRBV21-1 is a pseudogene segment. This CDR3 has 18 amino acids. CDR3 bases: TGTGCCAGCAGCAAACTGGACCTGACTTACGAGGGCTCAGATACGCAGTATTTT. Encoded protein: CASSKLDLTYEGSDTQYF.

This clone was detected only a few times. The V call is TRBV2, the J call TRBJ2-1; the D is unclear. Trimming stripped 7 bases from V and 0 bases from J, with 16 bases between. The length of the CDR3 is 16 residues. Germline V gene sequence: CDR1 SNHLY, CDR2 FYNNEI. CDR3: CASKNPSASSYNEQFF. CDR3 coding DNA: TGTGCCAGCAAGAATCCAAGCGCCTCCTCCTACAATGAGCAGTTCTTC.

The rearrangement links TRBV3-1 (or the pseudogene TRBV3-2) to TRBJ2-1; 7 bases are shared with TRBD1. J lost 7 bases, V lost 1 base, and 1 base had no gene match. CDR3 size: 13 residues. Germline values: CDR1 LGHDT, CDR2 YNNKEL (reference sequence). This CDR3 is CASSQARGNEQFF. CDR3 nucleotides: TGTGCCAGCAGCCAAGCCAGGGGGAATGAGCAGTTCTTC.

The chain combines TRBV20-1 with TRBJ2-7; TRBD2 matches 12 bases. CDR1 and CDR2 (germline): DFQATT, SNEGSKA (reference sequence). CDR3 size: 15 residues. Losses at the gene ends were 3 bases for V and 4 bases for J; bases not matched to a gene: 7. The CDR3 coding sequence is TGCAGTGCTAGTAATCTAGCGGGGGGGCCTTACGAGCAGTACTTC. Amino acids: CSASNLAGGPYEQYF.

This clone was counted a single time. Different DNA sequences within this sample yield the same CDR3. This chain links TRBV27 with TRBJ1-2; TRBD1 is a possible D gene (5 bases). The CDR3 covers 13 residues. Germline V CDR1 and CDR2: MNHEY, SMNVEV (reference sequence). V dropped 3 bases and J dropped 2 bases, with 7 bases sitting between them. The CDR3 sequence: CASSLRGNYGYTF. DNA for the CDR3: TGTGCCAGCAGTTTGCGGGGCAACTATGGCTACACCTTC.

The chain joins TRBV6-5 to TRBJ2-3; perhaps TRBD2 as D (6 bases). Between the trimmed V and J ends, which lost 5 bases and 2 bases, there was a span of 11 bases. The CDR3 sequence is 14 residues long. CDR1 MNHEY and CDR2 SVGAGI come from the germline V gene. The CDR3 DNA follows: TGTGCCAGCAGTCCCGCGGGGATCACAGATACGCAGTATTTT. This sequence encodes CASSPAGITDTQYF.

The chain joins TRBV24-1 to TRBJ2-3; possibly TRBD2 for D (5 bases). The CDR3 is made up of 14 amino acids. Trimming removed 4 bases from V and 4 bases from J, with 11 bases in between. Germline lookup yields CDR1 KGHDR and CDR2 SFDVKD. CDR3 DNA: TGTGCCACCAGTGACCTGGACGGGGCAGATACGCAGTATTTT. Protein: CATSDLDGADTQYF.

V gene TRBV9 combines with J gene TRBJ1-1; 9 nucleotides line up with TRBD1. Germline trimming cut 0 bases from V and 6 bases from J; bases unmatched to any gene: 12. This CDR3 is 17 amino acids long. Looked up from germline, CDR1 is SGDLS and CDR2 is YYNGEE. The CDR3 region has the DNA TGTGCCAGCAGCGTAGGATTCCCGGGACAGGGTTTGGCTGAAGCTTTCTTT. Translation gives CASSVGFPGQGLAEAFF.

The rearrangement links TRBV29-1 to TRBJ2-1; D is possibly TRBD2 (5 bases). This CDR3 region has 17 residues. Germline V CDR1 and CDR2: SQVTM, ANQGSEA. V lost 6 bases, J lost 1 base, and 22 bases lay in between. CDR3 residues: CSVGRLLGGYSYNEQFF. DNA of the CDR3: TGCAGCGTCGGGCGCCTTCTGGGCGGGTATTCCTACAATGAGCAGTTCTTC.

The chain combines TRBV19 with TRBJ1-5; 7 bases agree with TRBD1. Per the germline V gene, CDR1 is LNHDA and CDR2 is SQIVND (reference sequence). The V gene end was trimmed by 6 bases and the J gene end by 8 bases; junction bases not matched to a gene: 7. This CDR3 region has 13 residues. The CDR3 DNA reads as TGTGCCAGTAGATCCACAGGACAGGAGCCCCAGCATTTT. It translates to CASRSTGQEPQHF.